The clone carrying this TCR beta chain showed up just a few times. What it binds is unknown. The data stem from a study of blood T cells in healthy people across ages. Germline V lookup: CDR1 MNHEY, CDR2 SMNVEV (reference sequence). CDR3 length: 14 amino acids. Trimming cost V 0 bases and J 1 base, with 7 bases left between them. It was with a sample-barcoded 5' primer and a J-beta primer mix that a second PCR of about 6 to 12 cycles was run. Each cDNA molecule received a tag from a template-switch adaptor that had 12 random nucleotides. Using its own MiXCR run on the 5' RACE reads, TCRdb lists one record per CDR3 protein. The table includes fewer than 2,000,000 distinct CDR3 sequences, approximately 32% detected once. General study points: Measured against age, TCR beta diversity per million T cells decreased in a roughly linear manner.

Isolated PBMCs totaled at least 7 million in each sample. J is TRBJ2-7 and V is TRBV27; D remains unclear. The sample taken for sequencing was blood. The receptor was isolated from a woman under 40 in good health. The DNA of the CDR3 is TGTGCCAGCAGTTTATCGATATTATCCTACGAGCAGTACTTC. Protein product: CASSLSILSYEQYF.